The 32 T cell receptor beta chains below were found in one sample sequenced in a study of blood T cell repertoires in COVID-19. Sequencing used immunoSEQ multiplex PCR; TCRdb keeps in-frame clones, though not all of them. The sample comprises about 210,000 clones, almost 85% of which are singletons, and more than 2% rests with the top ten. Material: peripheral blood. These TCRs come from a woman between 65 and 79 years old with COVID-19, enrolled during active disease.

V gene TRBV30 combines with J gene TRBJ1-2, with a possible D match to TRBD1 (6 bases). This CDR3 is 13 amino acids long. Between the trimmed V and J ends, which lost 4 bases and 7 bases, there was a span of 16 bases. Germline CDR1 reads GTSNPN; CDR2 reads SVGIG (reference sequence). CDR3 DNA: TGTGCCTGGACCCCCAGGGGAGACAGTGGCTACACCTTC. Translating it yields CAWTPRGDSGYTF.

The chain joins TRBV12-3 or TRBV12-4 to TRBJ1-1, with 9 bases lining up with TRBD1. Trimming took 6 bases from V and 4 from J; bases not matched to a gene: 3. The CDR3 extends over 13 amino acids. This CDR3 reads CASRLDRGTEAFF. As DNA, the CDR3 is TGTGCCAGCAGACTGGACAGGGGCACTGAAGCTTTCTTT.

V usage is TRBV4-2 and J usage is TRBJ2-6; D gene ambiguous. Germline-derived CDR1 and CDR2 are LGHNA and YNFKEQ. The CDR3 runs 14 residues. Deletions cut 4 bases from V and 2 bases from J, with 6 bases between. The chain's CDR3 is CASSPRTGANVLTF. Written as DNA, the CDR3 is TGTGCCAGCAGCCCGCGAACTGGGGCCAACGTCCTGACTTTC.

J is TRBJ1-2 and V is TRBV4-3, with a possible D match to TRBD1 (5 bases). Trimming stripped 0 bases from V and 8 bases from J, with 13 bases between. The CDR3 length is 14 residues. In germline, CDR1 is LGHNA, CDR2 YSLEER. The CDR3 sequence is CASSQDLTDGGYTF. The CDR3 region has the DNA TGCGCCAGCAGCCAAGATCTGACAGATGGGGGCTACACCTTC.

This chain uses TRBV19 with TRBJ1-5; 8 bases map to TRBD1. This CDR3 spans 17 amino acids. Unmatched junction bases numbered 9, after V lost 3 bases and J lost 2 bases. Germline assignment: CDR1 LNHDA and CDR2 SQIVND (reference sequence). The CDR3 protein is CASSIGQGIDGNQPQHF. Here the CDR3 DNA reads TGTGCCAGTAGTATCGGACAGGGAATTGATGGCAATCAGCCCCAGCATTTT.

V gene TRBV5-6 combines with J gene TRBJ1-2; 9 bases fit TRBD1. The germline CDR1 and CDR2 sequences are SGHDT and YYEEEE. The CDR3 length is 16 residues. V dropped 4 bases and J dropped 2; count of bases not matched to a gene: 9. The CDR3 here is CASSPDRGYRNYGYTF. The DNA for the CDR3 is TGTGCCAGCAGCCCGGACAGGGGATATAGAAACTATGGCTACACCTTC.

The chain links TRBV7-3 to TRBJ1-1; perhaps TRBD1 as D (5 bases). V lost 5 bases to trimming and J lost 1 base, with 11 bases between them. Germline CDR1 and CDR2: SGHTA and FQGTGA. This CDR3 is built from 14 residues. CDR3: CASSPGGSNTEAFF. Here the CDR3 DNA reads TGTGCCAGCAGCCCGGGGGGATCGAACACTGAAGCTTTCTTT.

A single count supports this clone. This sequence joins TRBV5-6 and TRBJ1-2; no clear D gene. Looked up from germline, CDR1 is SGHDT and CDR2 is YYEEEE. This CDR3 comprises 13 residues. The ends were cut back, 0 bases at V and 7 bases at J, with 10 bases in the middle. The CDR3 here is CASSLGRDSGYTF. CDR3 nucleotides: TGTGCCAGCAGCTTGGGACGGGATTCTGGCTACACCTTC.

The chain uses TRBV5-4 and TRBJ2-1, with a possible D match to TRBD1 (7 bases). Trimming left V 3 bases short and J 2 bases short, with 12 bases between. The CDR3 is made up of 15 amino acids. Germline V CDR1 and CDR2: SGHNT, YYREEE (reference sequence). The CDR3 reads CASSSGGPTYNEQFF. The DNA of the CDR3 is TGTGCCAGCAGCTCAGGGGGGCCAACCTACAATGAGCAGTTCTTC. The entire variable domain, with the rest obtained from reference TRBV5-4 and TRBJ2-1, is as follows: ETGVTQSPTHLIKTRGQQVTLRCSSQSGHNTVSWYQQALGQGPQFIFQYYREEENGRGNFPPRFSGLQFPNYSSELNVNALELDDSALYLCASSSGGPTYNEQFFGPGTRLTVL.

The chain is built from TRBV4-1 and TRBJ2-7, with TRBD2 matching over 9 bases. The CDR3 sequence is 14 residues long. The germline CDR1 and CDR2 sequences are MGHRA and YSYEKL. Germline trimming cut 0 bases from V and 9 bases from J; bases unmatched to any gene: 6. CDR3: CASSQDLGGRGQYF. DNA of the CDR3: TGCGCCAGCAGCCAAGACCTTGGCGGGAGGGGGCAGTACTTC.

This clone was seen a handful of times. This chain connects TRBV7-9 to TRBJ1-1, with 8 bases identical to TRBD1. Germline V lookup: CDR1 SEHNR, CDR2 FQNEAQ (reference sequence). The CDR3 spans 15 residues. Trimming removed 1 base from V and 4 bases from J; junction bases left unmatched: 5. CDR3 DNA sequence: TGTGCCAGCAGCTTAGGCCCACAGGGGGGCACTGAAGCTTTCTTT. Its protein is CASSLGPQGGTEAFF.

The chain joins TRBV6-5 to TRBJ2-5; 7 bases are shared with TRBD2. Trimming took 8 bases from V and 1 from J; bases not matched to a gene: 7. The V gene's germline CDR1 is MNHEY and CDR2 SVGAGI. This CDR3 has 14 residues. CDR3 loop: CASSLPGGQETQYF. In DNA, the CDR3 is TGTGCCAGCTCTCTCCCGGGGGGCCAAGAGACCCAGTACTTC.

The V call is TRBV6-5, the J call TRBJ1-5, with a weak D call TRBD1 (5 bases). Germline V gene lookup returns CDR1 MNHEY and CDR2 SVGAGI. The CDR3 covers 15 residues. Trimming removed 0 bases at V and 5 bases at J, with 11 bases between. The CDR3 coding sequence is TGTGCCAGCAGTTACTCAGGGAGGGGAGATCAGCCCCAGCATTTT. It specifies CASSYSGRGDQPQHF.

CDR3 bases: TGTGCCAGCAGCTCCGGACAGACCTCTGGAAACACCATATATTTT. It is translated as CASSSGQTSGNTIYF. The chain joins TRBV7-2 to TRBJ1-3; tentative D call: TRBD1 (6 bases). The V end lost 4 bases, the J end lost 0 bases, and 10 bases lay between the germline ends. In germline, CDR1 is SGHTA, CDR2 FQGNSA. The CDR3 totals 15 residues.

The chain joins TRBV7-3 to TRBJ1-1; 9 bases fit TRBD1. The V gene end was trimmed by 5 bases and the J gene end by 0 bases; junction bases not matched to a gene: 10. The CDR3 loop spans 17 amino acids. From germline, CDR1 is SGHTA and CDR2 FQGTGA. The CDR3 loop is CASSKIPGQGVNTEAFF. Written as DNA, the CDR3 is TGTGCCAGCAGCAAGATCCCGGGACAGGGAGTGAACACTGAAGCTTTCTTT. The full variable domain, completed using reference TRBV7-3 and TRBJ1-1, is GAGVSQTPSNKVTEKGKYVELRCDPISGHTALYWYRQSLGQGPEFLIYFQGTGAADDSGLPNDRFFAVRPEGSVSTLKIQRTERGDSAVYLCASSKIPGQGVNTEAFFGQGTRLTVV.

The table lists this clone with a few counts. The rearrangement joins TRBV18 to TRBJ2-5; D might be TRBD2 (5 bases). The CDR3 covers 15 residues. V was cut by 3 bases and J by 0 bases, with 11 bases left in between. Per germline, CDR1 KGHSH and CDR2 LQKENI. The CDR3 coding sequence is TGTGCCAGCTCACCGAACGCGGGTAACCAAGAGACCCAGTACTTC. As protein: CASSPNAGNQETQYF.

This chain links TRBV19 with TRBJ2-1; D may be TRBD1 (5 bases). Per germline, CDR1 LNHDA and CDR2 SQIVND (reference sequence). The V gene lost 3 bases and the J gene lost 4 bases, with 10 bases spanning the gap. The CDR3 totals 14 residues. CDR3: CASSISDSYNEQFF. Written as DNA, the CDR3 is TGTGCCAGTAGTATCTCAGACAGTTACAATGAGCAGTTCTTC.

V and J are TRBV19 and TRBJ1-5; D uncertain. This CDR3 contains 14 residues. V lost 3 bases, J lost 7 bases, and 13 bases lay in between. Germline CDR1 is LNHDA and CDR2 is SQIVND (reference sequence). The CDR3 here is CASSIPERGQPQHF. The CDR3 coding sequence is TGTGCCAGTAGTATCCCCGAGAGAGGACAGCCCCAGCATTTT.

This clone was found a few times. The chain couples TRBV18 to TRBJ1-1; no reliable D call. V was pared by 3 bases and J by 6 bases, with 14 bases between. Germline CDR1 KGHSH, CDR2 LQKENI. CDR3 length equals 14 residues. The chain's CDR3 is CASSPSAGEAEAFF. CDR3 in DNA: TGTGCCAGCTCACCTTCGGCCGGGGAAGCTGAAGCTTTCTTT. The variable domain in full, with the rest retrieved from reference TRBV18 and TRBJ1-1, is NAGVMQNPRHLVRRRGQEARLRCSPMKGHSHVYWYRQLPEEGLKFMVYLQKENIIDESGMPKERFSAEFPKEGPSILRIQQVVRGDSAAYFCASSPSAGEAEAFFGQGTRLTVV.

The rearrangement uses TRBV28 and TRBJ1-5, with unresolved D. Germline CDR1 reads MDHEN; CDR2 reads SYDVKM. V lost 5 bases and J lost 4, with 12 bases in between. The CDR3 extends over 14 amino acids. CDR3 region: CASSAQSGNQPQHF. CDR3 nucleotide sequence: TGTGCCAGCAGTGCCCAAAGCGGTAATCAGCCCCAGCATTTT.

The chain employs TRBV12-3 or TRBV12-4 and TRBJ1-1, with D unresolved. The germline V and J ends were trimmed by 1 base and 7 bases, with 7 bases remaining between them. CDR3 length equals 12 residues. CDR3 DNA sequence: TGTGCCAGCAGTTTAGTGGGCTTTGAAGCTTTCTTT. Amino acids: CASSLVGFEAFF.

The rearrangement uses TRBV4-2 and TRBJ2-7, with 11 bases that match TRBD1. The CDR3 covers 15 residues. The germline CDR1 and CDR2 sequences are LGHNA and YNFKEQ. The V gene end was trimmed by 0 bases and the J gene end by 2 bases; junction bases not matched to a gene: 0. CDR3 loop: CASSQEGQGAYEQYF. The CDR3 nucleotides read TGTGCCAGCAGCCAAGAGGGACAGGGGGCCTACGAGCAGTACTTC.

The chain joins TRBV15 to TRBJ2-7, with a possible D match to TRBD2 (7 bases). This CDR3 has 15 amino acids. CDR1 and CDR2 (germline): LNHNV, YYDKDF (reference sequence). V shed 5 bases and J shed 1 base, with 15 bases lying between them. In nucleotides, the CDR3 is TGTGCCACCAGCGTGGGGGGGGCGCGATCCTACGAGCAGTACTTC. Protein product: CATSVGGARSYEQYF.

This clone has a handful of counts. V and J are TRBV19 and TRBJ1-2; D is perhaps TRBD1 (6 bases). Germline CDR1 reads LNHDA; CDR2 reads SQIVND (reference sequence). V dropped 7 bases and J dropped 2 bases, with 20 bases sitting between them. The CDR3 loop spans 16 amino acids. CDR3 bases: TGTGCCAGTAACCCCTCCGGGAACAGGGTCAACTATGGCTACACCTTC. Amino acid sequence: CASNPSGNRVNYGYTF.

V gene TRBV4-1 combines with J gene TRBJ2-7; 9 bases match TRBD2. The CDR3 is 15 residues long. Trimming cost V 0 bases and J 4 bases; bases outside gene matches: 4. The germline gives CDR1 MGHRA, CDR2 YSYEKL. The CDR3 coding sequence is TGCGCCAGCAGCCAAGACCGCGGGGGGGCGTACGAGCAGTACTTC. Its protein is CASSQDRGGAYEQYF.

V usage is TRBV3-1 (or the pseudogene TRBV3-2) and J usage is TRBJ1-2; 11 bases map to TRBD1. J lost 7 bases, V lost 4 bases, and 11 bases had no gene match. Germline V gene data show CDR1 as LGHDT and CDR2 as YNNKEL (reference sequence). This CDR3 contains 16 residues. The CDR3 region is CASSLGVGQGALGYTF. CDR3 nucleotides: TGTGCCAGCAGCCTCGGCGTAGGACAGGGGGCGCTTGGCTACACCTTC.

The chain links TRBV11-2 to TRBJ2-1, with D perhaps TRBD1 (6 bases). Trimming took off 4 bases at V and 9 bases at J, with 16 bases between the two ends. Germline lookup yields CDR1 SGHAT and CDR2 FQNNGV. The CDR3 is 14 residues long. The CDR3 DNA reads TGTGCCAGCAGCTCGGACCCGGTGGGGGCTGAGCAGTTCTTC. This encodes CASSSDPVGAEQFF.

The chain couples TRBV29-1 to TRBJ1-4; weak D call: TRBD1 (5 bases). Germline V CDR1 and CDR2: SQVTM, ANQGSEA. V gave up 6 bases and J gave up 4 bases, with 12 bases separating them. The CDR3 has 13 residues. For the CDR3, the DNA is TGCAGCGTCCCGGGACTGGGTAATGAAAAACTGTTTTTT. Translation: CSVPGLGNEKLFF.

The chain carries TRBV6-2 or TRBV6-3 and TRBJ1-3, with D perhaps matching TRBD1 (6 bases). V dropped 2 bases and J dropped 4 bases, with 18 bases sitting between them. The CDR3 is 17 amino acids. Germline CDR1 is MNHEY and CDR2 is SVGEGT. The CDR3 here is CASSYDRPGSNGNTIYF. The CDR3, as DNA: TGTGCCAGCAGTTACGACAGGCCGGGGTCTAACGGAAACACCATATATTTT.

The chain recombines TRBV19 with TRBJ1-1; D is ambiguous. CDR3 length: 15 amino acids. Trimming shortened V by 7 bases and J by 2 bases, and 17 bases separated the two germline ends. Germline V gene data show CDR1 as LNHDA and CDR2 as SQIVND (reference sequence). CDR3 residues: CASTPTGSINTEAFF. CDR3 in DNA: TGTGCCAGTACACCGACCGGGTCGATAAACACTGAAGCTTTCTTT.

The chain links TRBV7-6 to TRBJ2-7, with a tentative D call TRBD2 (7 bases). The germline V gene has CDR1 SGHVS and CDR2 FNYEAQ. CDR3 size: 17 residues. V was cut by 2 bases and J by 0 bases, with 17 bases left in between. CDR3 loop: CASSLSRGPESSYEQYF. CDR3 sequence (DNA): TGTGCCAGCAGCTTATCGCGGGGGCCCGAGAGCTCCTACGAGCAGTACTTC.

The genes are TRBV11-2 and TRBJ2-7, with 10 bases aligning to TRBD1. Germline-derived CDR1 and CDR2 are SGHAT and FQNNGV. V shed 4 bases and J 3 bases; nucleotides not matched to a gene: 6. The CDR3 length is 15 residues. CDR3 sequence reads: CASSSGWTGGYEQYF. Written as DNA, the CDR3 is TGTGCCAGCAGCTCGGGTTGGACAGGGGGCTACGAGCAGTACTTC.